The 20 T cell receptor beta chains below come from one sample, sequenced in a study of tumor-infiltrating lymphocytes in primary liver carcinoma (dated by TCRdb to 2016 to 2017). Blood RNA was extracted from unsorted whole blood with TRIzol reagent; germline DNA came from the DNeasy Blood & Tissue kit. Sequencing was carried out with an Illumina HiSeq 2500. Starting from approximately 500 ng total RNA, TCRbeta-specific cDNA was produced by reverse transcription with a constant-region primer and ProtoScript II reverse transcriptase. TCRbeta libraries were built with three nested multiplex PCR rounds, a slightly modified ARM-PCR procedure. Multiplex TRBV1-TRBV30 forward primers and a Cbeta reverse primer were used in the first two PCR rounds, each of which was run for approximately 9 cycles. TCRdb reprocessing: public reads trimmed at Q25 with fastp, clones called with MiXCR, in-frame beta chains kept. CDR3 protein duplicates are merged, each entry listing the most common genes and DNA. This sample lists hundreds of thousands of distinct CDR3 sequences; 60% to 80% were detected once. The ten largest clones represent about 8.4% of the sample.

Sequencing was done on a sample of peripheral blood. Receptor source: a man aged 35 to 55 with primary liver carcinoma and hepatitis B virus infection.

The table lists this clonotype with a few counts. The chain links TRBV2 to TRBJ2-1; maybe TRBD2 (6 bases). CDR3 length: 13 amino acids. CDR1 is SNHLY, CDR2 FYNNEI, per germline. Trimming took off 8 bases at V and 3 bases at J, with 11 bases between the two ends. The CDR3 coding sequence is TGTGCCAGCGCGACGGGGGACTACAATGAGCAGTTCTTC. This translates into CASATGDYNEQFF.

Comments on this clonotype: One end of the junction fails to match germline, which may point to a read error. As DNA, the CDR3 is TGTGCCAGCAGCACCTCAAGCAATCTGCCCCAGCATTTT. It specifies CASSTSSNLPQHF. The rearrangement uses TRBV11-1 and TRBJ1-5; D ambiguous. The CDR3 is 13 residues long. CDR1 is SGHAT, CDR2 FQDESV, per germline (reference sequence).

On this clonotype itself: One junction end disagrees with the germline gene, perhaps due to a read error. The CDR3 loop is CASVQVLGANVLTF. The CDR3 coding sequence is TGTGCCAGCGTCCAGGTACTTGGGGCCAACGTCCTGACATTC. This chain uses TRBV28 with TRBJ2-6; a possible D gene is TRBD1 (5 bases). Germline lookup yields CDR1 MDHEN and CDR2 SYDVKM. CDR3 length: 14 residues.

As for this clonotype: The junction differs from germline at one of its ends, possibly a read error. This rearrangement joins TRBV13 to TRBJ1-3; no definite D call. Germline values: CDR1 PRHDT, CDR2 FYEKMQ (reference sequence). The CDR3 has 11 amino acids. CDR3 in DNA: TGTGTCAGCAGCCTAGGAAACACCATATATTTT. This gives the protein CVSSLGNTIYF.

As for this clonotype: An end of the junction does not agree with germline; a read error may underlie this. This chain links TRBV11-3 with TRBJ1-1; D might be TRBD1 (6 bases). The germline gives CDR1 SGHNT, CDR2 YENEEA. The CDR3 is made up of 13 amino acids. Here the CDR3 DNA reads TGTGCCAGCGGACGGGGCAGGGACACAGAAGCTTTCTTT. It yields the protein CASGRGRDTEAFF.

As concerns this clonotype: This sequence may be a read error, since a much larger clone differs from it by one base. The chain couples TRBV4-3 to TRBJ2-7, with TRBD2 matching 9 bases. The CDR3 runs 17 residues. The germline gives CDR1 LGHNA, CDR2 YSLEER. The CDR3 nucleotides read TGCGCCGGGATAAAGAGGCTAGCGGGAAAGGGGGACTACGAGGAGTACTTC. It encodes CAGIKRLAGKGDYEEYF.

This clonotype was observed a handful of times. CDR3 in DNA: TGTGCCACAAACTTAGACAGGGGGCTCGGAGATACGCAGTATTTT. This sequence encodes CATNLDRGLGDTQYF. The chain couples TRBV12-3 or TRBV12-4 to TRBJ2-3; the match to TRBD1 covers 10 bases. V was pared by 10 bases and J by 5 bases, with 12 bases of the junction left unmatched. The length of the CDR3 is 15 residues.

With respect to this clonotype: With a much larger clone just one base away, this may be a read error. J is TRBJ2-6 and V is TRBV4-1; D is unclear. This CDR3 is built from 15 residues. Per germline, CDR1 MGHRA and CDR2 YSYEKL. The CDR3 loop is CANSQNHLGANVLTF. CDR3 coding DNA: TGCGCCAACAGCCAGAACCACCTGGGGGCCAACGTCCTGACTTTC.

Comments on this clonotype: A read error may explain this, as a much larger clone is one base away. The chain employs TRBV12-3 or TRBV12-4 and TRBJ1-5; D unresolved. The CDR3 has 14 residues. This CDR3 is CASSLNPSNQLQHF. In DNA form, the CDR3 reads TGTGCCAGCAGTTTAAACCCTAGCAATCAGCTCCAGCATTTT.

To note about this clonotype: It may be a read error: a sequence one base away is much more abundant. This chain uses TRBV11-2 with TRBJ2-1, with TRBD2 matching over 7 bases. CDR1 is SGHAT, CDR2 FQNNGV, per germline. The length of the CDR3 is 14 residues. The CDR3 here is CVSSLDVTSYEQFF. The CDR3 DNA follows: TGTGTCAGCAGCTTAGATGTGACTAGCTATGAGCAGTTCTTC.

To note about this clonotype: A much larger clone sits a single nucleotide away, making a read error possible. This chain uses TRBV6-2 or TRBV6-3 with TRBJ2-3; D not resolved. V was cut by 0 bases and J by 4 bases, with 8 bases left in between. Germline assignment: CDR1 MNHEY and CDR2 SVGEGT. This CDR3 has 14 residues. DNA of the CDR3: TGTGCCAGCAGTTACTCAACAGAGGCAGATACGCAGTATTTT. Protein product: CASSYSTEADTQYF.

Of note for this clonotype: A much larger clone lies one base from this, so it may be a read error. The chain employs TRBV29-1 and TRBJ2-5; no reliable D call. Trimming stripped 6 bases from V and 5 bases from J, with 13 bases between. Germline CDR1 reads SQVTM; CDR2 reads ANQGSEA. The CDR3 contains 12 residues. CDR3 region: CSVVDCVETQYF. DNA of the CDR3: TGCAGCGTCGTAGACTGCGTGGAGACCCAGTACTTC.

This clonotype was counted at least ten times. The chain carries TRBV12-3 or TRBV12-4 and TRBJ1-2; no clear D. Trimming removed 6 bases from V and 7 bases from J, with 18 bases in between. The CDR3 totals 14 residues. The DNA for the CDR3 is TGTGCCAGCAGGCCCTCCGGAGAGTTGGGTGGCTACACCTTC. Its translation is CASRPSGELGGYTF.

This chain links TRBV5-4 with TRBJ2-1, with 14 bases identical to TRBD2. V gave up 5 bases and J gave up 7 bases; unmatched junction bases: 8. Per the germline V gene, CDR1 is SGHNT and CDR2 is YYREEE (reference sequence). This CDR3 is built from 16 residues. The CDR3 loop is CASSPGLAGEGNEQFF. In DNA, the CDR3 is TGTGCCAGCAGTCCGGGACTAGCGGGAGAGGGGAATGAGCAGTTCTTC.

This clonotype was found a few times. This sequence may be a read error, since a much larger clone differs from it by one base. V and J are TRBV29-1 and TRBJ2-7, with 10 nucleotides matching TRBD2. Germline trimming cut 4 bases from V and 7 bases from J; bases unmatched to any gene: 7. CDR1 is SQVTM and CDR2 is ANQGSEA in the germline V gene. The CDR3 totals 13 residues. CDR3 in amino acids: CSVGGTSEIEQYF. The CDR3 region has the DNA TGCAGCGTTGGGGGGACTAGCGAGATTGAGCAGTACTTC.

As to this clonotype: A much larger clone differs from this one at a single base, so this may be a read error. The rearrangement joins TRBV5-4 to TRBJ2-5; D may be TRBD2 (6 bases). Germline V lookup: CDR1 SGHNT, CDR2 YYREEE (reference sequence). This CDR3 has 15 residues. The V and J ends lost 4 bases and 7 bases respectively, with 20 bases between them. The DNA for the CDR3 is TGTGCCAGCAGCCCCCGGGGGAAAGGCCGAGGGACCCAGTACTTC. Its translation is CASSPRGKGRGTQYF.

With respect to this clonotype: This could be a read error, since a much larger clone is one nucleotide away. Because the CDR3 is missing its conserved closing phenylalanine or tryptophan, this is likely a read error. This sequence joins TRBV12-3 or TRBV12-4 and TRBJ1-1, with 10 bases fitting TRBD1. V gave up 3 bases and J gave up 4 bases; unmatched junction bases: 8. This CDR3 has 16 amino acids. CDR3 DNA: TGTGCCAGCAGTTTGGGGTCTTGGACAGGGGGCACTGAAGCTTTCTGT. Translated, it gives CASSLGSWTGGTEAFC.

In its sample, this clonotype was seen once. The CDR3 does not close with the conserved phenylalanine or tryptophan, likely indicating a read error. CDR3 residues: CASSLSLARTYEQYI. In nucleotides, the CDR3 is TGTGCCAGCAGCTTATCCTTAGCTCGTACCTACGAGCAGTACATC. J is TRBJ2-7 and V is TRBV11-1, with D unresolved. This CDR3 spans 15 amino acids. V lost 2 bases and J 2 bases, leaving 13 bases between the germline ends. The germline CDR1 and CDR2 sequences are SGHAT and FQDESV (reference sequence).

Comment on this clonotype: With a much larger clone just one base away, this may be a read error. This chain links TRBV5-1 with TRBJ1-2, with TRBD1 as a possible D gene (5 bases). The CDR3 length is 15 residues. Germline lookup yields CDR1 SGHRS and CDR2 YFSETQ. CDR3 in DNA: TGCGCCAGCTGCTTGGCCGGAGGAGGGGACTATGGCTACACCTTC. It codes for CASCLAGGGDYGYTF. The entire variable domain, with the rest obtained from reference TRBV5-1 and TRBJ1-2, is as follows: KAGVTQTPRYLIKTRGQQVTLSCSPISGHRSVSWYQQTPGQGLQFLFEYFSETQRNKGNFPGRFSGRQFSNSRSEMNVSTLELGDSALYLCASCLAGGGDYGYTFGSGTRLTVV.

The rearrangement uses TRBV6-2 or TRBV6-3 and TRBJ2-3; a weak D match, TRBD1 (6 bases). Germline V gene lookup returns CDR1 MNHEY and CDR2 SVGEGT. V dropped 6 bases and J dropped 2 bases, with 18 bases sitting between them. This CDR3 comprises 16 residues. CDR3: CASRSGTTYNTDTQYF. The CDR3 DNA is TGTGCCAGCAGATCCGGGACAACCTATAACACAGATACGCAGTATTTT.